This T cell receptor beta chain was documented in a study of identifying expanded T cells in peripheral blood. Points from the study as a whole: Across healthy donors, higher total template counts meant significantly greater approximately two-week count variance. About 1.2 clones differed between technical replicates, versus around 15 and 19 over time.

Measured with immunoSEQ multiplex PCR; TCRdb has only the in-frame clones, and not every one. The sample holds over 90,000 clones, approximately 88% seen once. Collection occurred without any documented infections or immune events in donors. The V and J ends lost 2 bases and 4 bases respectively, with 16 bases between them. The CDR3 totals 16 residues. CDR1 is SGHDT, CDR2 YYEEEE, per germline. With regard to this clone: Antigen unknown.

The gene calls are TRBV5-6 and TRBJ1-3; D is uncertain. The sample taken for sequencing was blood. This TCR was recovered from a person between 18 and 69 years old in good health. The CDR3 nucleotides read TGTGCCAGCAGCTTCGGCCCCACTCCCATCGGAAACACCATATATTTT. This codes for CASSFGPTPIGNTIYF.